This is a list of T cell receptor beta chains from one sample in a study of identical twins. TCRdb re-derived calls from the 5' RACE reads in MiXCR, one entry per CDR3 protein. The sample comprises some 440,000 distinct CDR3 sequences, roughly 24% of which are singletons, and about 3% rests with the top ten. The data were also submitted as part of a second study, on T cells expressing NK-cell markers.

Sequenced material: CD4+ T cells sorted from blood. The receptor set was obtained from a woman younger than 35 in good health. The CDR3 runs from the conserved cysteine through the conserved F or W. The D gene is left open where the match is weak. Not all rows give a size; the values are once, few, many and, for expanded clones, a class.

j_call: TRBJ1-2
d_call: TRBD1
v_call: TRBV2
clone_size: NA
cdr3_nt: TGTGCCAGCAGCCTGACAGGGGAGGTCGACTATGGCTACACCTTC
cdr3_aa: CASSLTGEVDYGYTF

j_call: TRBJ2-1
d_call: NA
v_call: TRBV3-1
clone_size: NA
cdr3_nt: TGTGCCAGCAGCCGCCGCAGACACAATGAGCAGTTCTTC
cdr3_aa: CASSRRRHNEQFF

j_call: TRBJ1-4
d_call: TRBD1
v_call: TRBV6-1
clone_size: NA
cdr3_nt: TGTGCCAGCAGTGATGACAGGGCTAGAAAACTGTTTTTT
cdr3_aa: CASSDDRARKLFF

j_call: TRBJ2-1
d_call: NA
v_call: TRBV6-5
clone_size: few
cdr3_nt: TGTGCCAGCAGTTACTCGAAACAGATCGCGCAGTTCTTC
cdr3_aa: CASSYSKQIAQFF

j_call: TRBJ2-7
d_call: NA
v_call: TRBV5-4
clone_size: once
cdr3_nt: TGTGCCAGCAGCTTTGGCATCGATGCCTACGAGCAGTACTTC
cdr3_aa: CASSFGIDAYEQYF

j_call: TRBJ2-1
d_call: TRBD2
v_call: TRBV12-3/TRBV12-4
clone_size: NA
cdr3_nt: TGTGCCAGCAGCGAGCGGGAGGGCGGGCATGAGCAGTTCTTC
cdr3_aa: CASSEREGGHEQFF

j_call: TRBJ2-7
d_call: TRBD1
v_call: TRBV20-1
clone_size: NA
cdr3_nt: TGCAGTGCTCCAGACAGGGTTGGCGACGAGCAGTACTTC
cdr3_aa: CSAPDRVGDEQYF

j_call: TRBJ1-1
d_call: NA
v_call: TRBV12-3/TRBV12-4
clone_size: NA
cdr3_nt: TGTGCCAGCAGGCCATCCCTTTGGGGGACTGAAGCTTTCTTT
cdr3_aa: CASRPSLWGTEAFF

j_call: TRBJ2-4
d_call: NA
v_call: TRBV5-1
clone_size: NA
cdr3_nt: TGCGCCAGCAGCCCAACCCAGAGCGGCAAAAACATTCAGTACTTC
cdr3_aa: CASSPTQSGKNIQYF

j_call: TRBJ2-7
d_call: NA
v_call: TRBV5-1
clone_size: many
cdr3_nt: TGTGCCAGCAGCTTAGTCGGGGGCGAGCAGTACTTC
cdr3_aa: CASSLVGGEQYF

j_call: TRBJ2-5
d_call: NA
v_call: TRBV5-1
clone_size: few
cdr3_nt: TGCGCCAGCAGCTATATCCCAGGGATAGAGACCCAGTACTTC
cdr3_aa: CASSYIPGIETQYF

j_call: TRBJ2-7
d_call: NA
v_call: TRBV2
clone_size: few
cdr3_nt: TGTGCCAGCACTGAACAGGAGTACGAGCAGTACTTC
cdr3_aa: CASTEQEYEQYF

j_call: TRBJ2-5
d_call: NA
v_call: TRBV20-1
clone_size: NA
cdr3_nt: TGCAGTGCTGGGGGCGGAGGAAGCCCGAATCAAGAGACCCAGTACTTC
cdr3_aa: CSAGGGGSPNQETQYF

j_call: TRBJ2-7
d_call: NA
v_call: TRBV6-1
clone_size: NA
cdr3_nt: TGTGCCAGCAGCGACCGGGGCGCTGGGACCTACGAGCAGTACTTC
cdr3_aa: CASSDRGAGTYEQYF

j_call: TRBJ1-1
d_call: NA
v_call: TRBV12-3/TRBV12-4
clone_size: few
cdr3_nt: TGTGCCAGCTCGAAGGAGGTGAACACTGAAGCTTTCTTT
cdr3_aa: CASSKEVNTEAFF

j_call: TRBJ2-7
d_call: NA
v_call: TRBV12-3/TRBV12-4
clone_size: NA
cdr3_nt: TGTGCCAGCAGTAATATTGGCTACGAGCAGTACTTC
cdr3_aa: CASSNIGYEQYF

j_call: TRBJ2-7
d_call: NA
v_call: TRBV5-5
clone_size: NA
cdr3_nt: TGTGCCAGCAGCTTCGGGACCCAGAGCTCCTACGAGCAGTACTTC
cdr3_aa: CASSFGTQSSYEQYF

j_call: TRBJ2-3
d_call: NA
v_call: TRBV20-1
clone_size: few
cdr3_nt: TGCAGTGCTGTACTAGGACTCCTACAGGATACGCAGTATTTT
cdr3_aa: CSAVLGLLQDTQYF

j_call: TRBJ1-4
d_call: TRBD1
v_call: TRBV20-1
clone_size: many
cdr3_nt: TGCAGTGCTAGAGACCGGGACAGGGGTGAAAAACTGTTTTTT
cdr3_aa: CSARDRDRGEKLFF

j_call: TRBJ2-2
d_call: NA
v_call: TRBV20-1
clone_size: many
cdr3_nt: TGCAGTGCTAGAGAGCAGGGTGCGGGGCGCACCGGGGAGCTGTTTTTT
cdr3_aa: CSAREQGAGRTGELFF